Reported below is one TCR beta chain. Its antigen is currently unknown. The data were produced by immunoSEQ multiplex PCR, yet TCRdb's version contains in-frame clones alone and is incomplete. The sample yields approximately 80,000 clones, about 83% seen once. Trimming removed 1 base at V and 4 bases at J, with 6 bases between. The CDR3 consists of 13 residues. CDR1 SGHTA and CDR2 FQGNSA come from the germline V gene. This entry belongs to a study of lymphopenia after photon versus proton radiotherapy. Study results and caveats: Better survival with proton therapy was suggested as possible, not demonstrated. In patients who died, overall survival fell as post-nadir TCR diversity dropped more.

This sequence joins TRBV7-2 and TRBJ2-3; D remains unclear. Sequenced material: peripheral blood, taken from a patient treated with proton-based radiotherapy. This TCR derives from a man aged 60-69 years with pancreatic cancer. The DNA of the CDR3 is TGTGCCAGCAGCTTAGGCATGCCAGATACGCAGTATTTT. As protein: CASSLGMPDTQYF.